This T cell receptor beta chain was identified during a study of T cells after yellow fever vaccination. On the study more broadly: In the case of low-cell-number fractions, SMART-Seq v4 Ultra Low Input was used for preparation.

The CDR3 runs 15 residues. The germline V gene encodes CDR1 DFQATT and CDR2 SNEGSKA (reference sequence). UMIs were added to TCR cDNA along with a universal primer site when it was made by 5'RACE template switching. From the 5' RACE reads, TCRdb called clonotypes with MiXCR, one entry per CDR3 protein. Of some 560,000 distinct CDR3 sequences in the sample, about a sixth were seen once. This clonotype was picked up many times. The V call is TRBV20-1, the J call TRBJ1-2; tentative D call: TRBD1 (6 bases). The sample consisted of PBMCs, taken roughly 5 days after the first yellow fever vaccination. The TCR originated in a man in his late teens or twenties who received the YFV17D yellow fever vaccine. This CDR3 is CRAAGGAVENYGYTF. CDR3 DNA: TGCAGGGCCGCTGGGGGGGCAGTCGAAAACTATGGCTACACCTTC.